This T cell receptor (beta chain) was captured by sequencing in a study of T cell changes during pregnancy in multiple sclerosis. Method: immunoSEQ multiplex PCR; TCRdb's copy keeps in-frame clones and lacks some. The sample records more than 90,000 clones, 85% to 95% being singletons. Looked up from germline, CDR1 is SNHLY and CDR2 is FYNNEI. The V gene end was trimmed by 4 bases and the J gene end by 0 bases; junction bases not matched to a gene: 6. The CDR3 consists of 16 residues. The V gene is TRBV2, the J gene TRBJ1-3, with 7 bases lining up with TRBD1. The receptor was derived from a female donor with multiple sclerosis, enrolled in a pregnancy study. This specimen was peripheral blood, taken after pregnancy. The CDR3 spells CASSVEGQLSGNTIYF. The CDR3 DNA reads TGTGCCAGCAGTGTGGAGGGACAGCTCTCTGGAAACACCATATATTTT.